This T cell receptor beta chain originates from a study of T-cell memory formation after mild COVID-19. Background on the study: The study found TCR clusters largely donor specific.

The V and J ends lost 5 bases and 3 bases, in that order; junction bases with no gene match: 5. The CDR3 is made up of 14 amino acids. This clonotype was counted a few times. Its antigen remains unknown. The authors produced TCR alpha and TCR beta cDNA libraries with sample barcodes and UMIs by 5'RACE using constant-segment primers. TCRdb reprocessed the 5' RACE reads via MiXCR and lists one record per CDR3 protein. Among hundreds of thousands of distinct CDR3 sequences listed, about 22% were seen once. Findings of the study overall: Several responding clones turned up in pre-infection memory, indicating that cross-reactive memory may have taken part.

The TCR was taken from an adult woman who had mild COVID-19 (a few samples of this study predate the infection). Cell type and time point are not known. The sequenced material came from PBMCs or a T cell subset sorted from them (not recorded which). The chain links TRBV12-3 or TRBV12-4 to TRBJ2-7; 9 bases map to TRBD1. CDR3 protein: CASSRDRVRYEQYF. The CDR3 DNA sequence: TGTGCCAGCAGTAGGGACAGGGTTCGCTACGAGCAGTACTTC.